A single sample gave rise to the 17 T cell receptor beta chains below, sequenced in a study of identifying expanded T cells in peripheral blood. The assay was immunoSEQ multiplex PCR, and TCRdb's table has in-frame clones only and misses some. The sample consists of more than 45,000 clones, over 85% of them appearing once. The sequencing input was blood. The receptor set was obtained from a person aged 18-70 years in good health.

The CDR3 DNA reads as TGTGCCAGCAGCCAAGACCGTCTAGCGGGTGGAACGCAGTATTTT. It translates to CASSQDRLAGGTQYF. The rearrangement joins TRBV4-2 to TRBJ2-3; 8 bases map to TRBD2. Germline values: CDR1 LGHNA, CDR2 YNFKEQ. V shed 0 bases, J shed 9 bases, and the junction held 8 bases outside the gene matches. There are 15 residues in the CDR3.

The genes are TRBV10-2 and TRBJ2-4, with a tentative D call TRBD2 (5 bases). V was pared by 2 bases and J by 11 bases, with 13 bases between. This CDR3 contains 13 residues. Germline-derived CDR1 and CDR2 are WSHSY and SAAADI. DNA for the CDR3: TGCGCCAGCAGTGAGGAATCCTACGGGGTTCAGTACTTC. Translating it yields CASSEESYGVQYF.

CDR3 in DNA: TGTGCCAGCAGAGTACTAGCGGGGGGACAAGAGACCCAGTACTTC. Translation gives CASRVLAGGQETQYF. The chain uses TRBV28 and TRBJ2-5; TRBD2 matches 12 bases. Trimming removed 6 bases from V and 2 bases from J; junction bases left unmatched: 4. The CDR3 length is 15 residues. The germline V gene encodes CDR1 MDHEN and CDR2 SYDVKM. The full variable domain, with the rest looked up from reference TRBV28 and TRBJ2-5, is DVKVTQSSRYLVKRTGEKVFLECVQDMDHENMFWYRQDPGLGLRLIYFSYDVKMKEKGDIPEGYSVSREKKERFSLILESASTNQTSMYLCASRVLAGGQETQYFGPGTRLLVL.

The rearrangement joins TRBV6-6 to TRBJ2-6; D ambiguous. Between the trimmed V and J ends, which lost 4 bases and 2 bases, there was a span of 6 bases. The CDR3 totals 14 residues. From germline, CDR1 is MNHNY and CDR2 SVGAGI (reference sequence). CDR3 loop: CASSSSPGANVLTF. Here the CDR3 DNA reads TGTGCCAGCAGTTCCAGCCCTGGGGCCAACGTCCTGACTTTC.

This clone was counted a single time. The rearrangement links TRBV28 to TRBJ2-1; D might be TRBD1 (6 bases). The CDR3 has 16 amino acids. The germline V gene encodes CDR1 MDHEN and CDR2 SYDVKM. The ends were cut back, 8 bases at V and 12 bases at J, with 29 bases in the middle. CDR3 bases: TGTGCCAGCTCCCTGAACATTGGACAGATCCACACGGCGCAGTTCTTC. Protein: CASSLNIGQIHTAQFF.

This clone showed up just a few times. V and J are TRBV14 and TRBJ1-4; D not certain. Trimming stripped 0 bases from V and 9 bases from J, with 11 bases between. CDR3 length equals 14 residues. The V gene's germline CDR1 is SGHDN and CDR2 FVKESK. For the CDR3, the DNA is TGTGCCAGCAGCCAAGACGGCAGGATGCAAAAACTGTTTTTT. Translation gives CASSQDGRMQKLFF.

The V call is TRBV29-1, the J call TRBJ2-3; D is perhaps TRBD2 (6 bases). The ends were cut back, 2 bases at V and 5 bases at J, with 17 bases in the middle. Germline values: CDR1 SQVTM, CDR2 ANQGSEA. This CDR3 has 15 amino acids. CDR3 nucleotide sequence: TGCAGCGTTGAATTTGGGGGGAGTGGGTTAGATACGCAGTATTTT. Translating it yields CSVEFGGSGLDTQYF.

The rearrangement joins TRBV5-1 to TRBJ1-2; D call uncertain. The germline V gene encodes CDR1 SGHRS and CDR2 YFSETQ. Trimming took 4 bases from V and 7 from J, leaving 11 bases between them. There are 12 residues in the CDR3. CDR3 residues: CASSQDVFGYTF. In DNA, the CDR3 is TGCGCCAGCAGCCAGGACGTGTTTGGCTACACCTTC.

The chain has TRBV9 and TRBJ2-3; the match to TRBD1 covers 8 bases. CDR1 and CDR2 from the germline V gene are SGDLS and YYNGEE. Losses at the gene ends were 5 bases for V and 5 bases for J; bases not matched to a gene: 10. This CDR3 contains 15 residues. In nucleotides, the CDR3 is TGTGCCAGCAGTCAGGGGGCGGTAACCGGAGATACGCAGTATTTT. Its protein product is CASSQGAVTGDTQYF.

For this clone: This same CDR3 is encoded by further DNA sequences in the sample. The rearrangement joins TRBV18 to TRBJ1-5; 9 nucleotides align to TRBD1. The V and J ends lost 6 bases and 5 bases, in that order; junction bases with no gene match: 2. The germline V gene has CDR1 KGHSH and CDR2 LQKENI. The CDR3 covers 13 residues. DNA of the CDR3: TGTGCCAGCTCGACAGGGGGGGATCAGCCCCAGCATTTT. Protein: CASSTGGDQPQHF. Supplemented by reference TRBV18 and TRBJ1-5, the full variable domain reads NAGVMQNPRHLVRRRGQEARLRCSPMKGHSHVYWYRQLPEEGLKFMVYLQKENIIDESGMPKERFSAEFPKEGPSILRIQQVVRGDSAAYFCASSTGGDQPQHFGDGTRLSIL.

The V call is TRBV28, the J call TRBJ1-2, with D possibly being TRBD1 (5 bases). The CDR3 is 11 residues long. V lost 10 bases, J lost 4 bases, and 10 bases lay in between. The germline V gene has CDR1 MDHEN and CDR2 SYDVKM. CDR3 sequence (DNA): TGTGCCATCTGGGACTCCTATGGCTACACCTTC. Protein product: CAIWDSYGYTF.

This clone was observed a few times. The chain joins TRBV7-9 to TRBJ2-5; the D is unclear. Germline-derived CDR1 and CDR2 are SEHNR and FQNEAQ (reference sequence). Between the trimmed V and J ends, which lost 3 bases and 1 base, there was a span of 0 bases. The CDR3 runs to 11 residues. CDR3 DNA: TGTGCCAGCAGCTTCCAAGAGACCCAGTACTTC. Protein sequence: CASSFQETQYF.

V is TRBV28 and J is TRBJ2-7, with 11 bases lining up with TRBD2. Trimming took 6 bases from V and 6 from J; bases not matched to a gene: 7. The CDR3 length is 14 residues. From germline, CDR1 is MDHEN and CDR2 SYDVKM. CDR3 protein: CASSLLAGEVEQYF. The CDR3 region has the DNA TGTGCCAGCAGCCTACTAGCGGGAGAGGTCGAGCAGTACTTC.

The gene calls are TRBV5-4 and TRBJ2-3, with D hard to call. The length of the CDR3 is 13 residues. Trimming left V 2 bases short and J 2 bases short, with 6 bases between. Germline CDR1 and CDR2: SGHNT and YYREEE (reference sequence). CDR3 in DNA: TGTGCCAGCAGCTTTTTAGCCACAGATACGCAGTATTTT. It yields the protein CASSFLATDTQYF. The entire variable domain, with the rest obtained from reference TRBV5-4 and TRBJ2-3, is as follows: ETGVTQSPTHLIKTRGQQVTLRCSSQSGHNTVSWYQQALGQGPQFIFQYYREEENGRGNFPPRFSGLQFPNYSSELNVNALELDDSALYLCASSFLATDTQYFGPGTRLTVL.

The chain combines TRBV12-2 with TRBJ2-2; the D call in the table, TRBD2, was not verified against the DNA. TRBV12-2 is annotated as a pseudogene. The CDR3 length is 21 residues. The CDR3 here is CASRLGSLAGGPGLNTGELFF. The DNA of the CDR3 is TGTGCAAGTCGCTTAGGATCTCTAGCGGGGGGGCCCGGATTGAACACCGGGGAGCTGTTTTTT.

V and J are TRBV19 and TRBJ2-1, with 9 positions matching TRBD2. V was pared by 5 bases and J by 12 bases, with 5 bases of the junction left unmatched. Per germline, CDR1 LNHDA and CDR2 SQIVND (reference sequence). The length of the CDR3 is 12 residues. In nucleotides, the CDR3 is TGTGCCAGTAGTCCTGCTAGCGGGGCGCAGTTCTTC. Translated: CASSPASGAQFF. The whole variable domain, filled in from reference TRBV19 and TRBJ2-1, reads DGGITQSPKYLFRKEGQNVTLSCEQNLNHDAMYWYRQDPGQGLRLIYYSQIVNDFQKGDIAEGYSVSREKKESFPLTVTSAQKNPTAFYLCASSPASGAQFFGPGTRLTVL.

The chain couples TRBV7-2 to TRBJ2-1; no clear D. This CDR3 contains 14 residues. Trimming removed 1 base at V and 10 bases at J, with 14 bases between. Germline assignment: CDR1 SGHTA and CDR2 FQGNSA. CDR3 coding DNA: TGTGCCAGCAGCTTAGATAACTCGAGTGGGGAGCAGTTCTTC. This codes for CASSLDNSSGEQFF.